The clone carrying this T cell receptor beta chain was detected ten times or more. The sample belongs to a study of T cells in Graves' hyperthyroidism and ophthalmopathy. The TCR beta CDR3 regions underwent amplification using RNA transcripts as the source. A first-round RT-PCR of the TCR CDR3 used the HTBI primer set. TCRdb reanalysed the multiplex PCR reads using MiXCR and keeps one entry per CDR3 protein. The data hold about 690,000 distinct CDR3 sequences, with 17% observed a single time. V lost 4 bases, J lost 2 bases, and 10 bases lay in between. Looked up from germline, CDR1 is SGHTS and CDR2 is YDEGEE. The CDR3 is 14 amino acids.

The sequence was collected from a man aged 50 to 59 with Graves' hyperthyroidism. Sequencing input: blood. The rearrangement uses TRBV5-8 and TRBJ2-1; D ambiguous. The CDR3 spells CASSKVAPYNEQFF. DNA of the CDR3: TGTGCCAGCAGCAAGGTCGCGCCCTACAATGAGCAGTTCTTC. The entire variable domain, with the rest obtained from reference TRBV5-8 and TRBJ2-1, is as follows: EAGVTQSPTHLIKTRGQQATLRCSPISGHTSVYWYQQALGLGLQFLLWYDEGEERNRGNFPPRFSGRQFPNYSSELNVNALELEDSALYLCASSKVAPYNEQFFGPGTRLTVL.